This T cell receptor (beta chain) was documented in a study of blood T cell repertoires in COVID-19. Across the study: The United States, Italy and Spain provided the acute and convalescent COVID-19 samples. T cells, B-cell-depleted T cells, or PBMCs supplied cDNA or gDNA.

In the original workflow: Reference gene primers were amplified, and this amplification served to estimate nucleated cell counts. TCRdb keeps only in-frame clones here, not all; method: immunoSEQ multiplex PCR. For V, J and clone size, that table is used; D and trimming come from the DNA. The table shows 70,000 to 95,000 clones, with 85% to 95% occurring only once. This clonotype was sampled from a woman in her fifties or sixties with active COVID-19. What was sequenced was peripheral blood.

CDR3 loop: CATSRGPDTQYF. CDR3 coding DNA: TGTGCCACCAGCAGAGGGCCGGATACGCAGTATTTT. This chain links TRBV15 with TRBJ2-3; D ambiguous. Trimming took 1 base from V and 6 from J, leaving 5 bases between them. Germline CDR1 reads LNHNV; CDR2 reads YYDKDF (reference sequence). The CDR3 consists of 12 residues.